This T cell receptor (beta chain) appears in the sequencing data of a study of blood T cell repertoires in COVID-19. This clone was counted only a few times. The assay was immunoSEQ multiplex PCR, and TCRdb's table has in-frame clones only and misses some. This table holds about 160,000 clones, 79% found once. CDR1 is LGHDT and CDR2 is YNNKEL in the germline V gene (reference sequence). Trimming pared 0 bases from V and 0 bases from J, leaving 9 bases between. CDR3 length: 16 residues. Sequenced material: peripheral blood. The rearrangement links TRBV3-1 (or the pseudogene TRBV3-2) to TRBJ1-5, with a possible D match to TRBD1 (6 bases). The clonotype was recovered from an older woman with COVID-19, enrolled during active disease. This CDR3 is CASSQDSGDSNQPQHF. For the CDR3, the DNA is TGTGCCAGCAGCCAAGATTCAGGGGATAGCAATCAGCCCCAGCATTTT.